The TCR beta chain described here comes from a study of OX40 agonist ivuxolimab in advanced cancers. Overall study: Patients received ivuxolimab, an intravenous treatment, every 2 weeks at 0.01 to 10 mg/kg. Anti-PD-1, anti-PD-L1 or anti-CTLA-4 therapy given earlier was allowed, and around 40% had some.

Profiling relied on immunoSEQ multiplex PCR, and the TCRdb table lists in-frame clones only, not all of them. Counted here are 70,000 to 85,000 clones, approximately 90% occurring once; the ten biggest clones make up about 5%. The J segment lost 5 bases and the V segment lost 6 bases, leaving 9 bases of the junction unmatched. The CDR3 has 15 amino acids. Germline V gene data show CDR1 as LNHDA and CDR2 as SQIVND (reference sequence). This sequence was found in an adult with an advanced solid tumor such as melanoma, head and neck, liver or kidney cancer. The chain employs TRBV19 and TRBJ2-1, with 8 bases lining up with TRBD2. The sample was CD4+ or CD8+ T cells sorted from blood, taken in a trial of the OX40 agonist ivuxolimab. CDR3: CASSQLGGLDNEQFF. CDR3 in DNA: TGTGCCAGTAGCCAACTAGGGGGACTAGACAATGAGCAGTTCTTC. Full variable domain (outside the CDR3, taken from reference TRBV19 and TRBJ2-1): DGGITQSPKYLFRKEGQNVTLSCEQNLNHDAMYWYRQDPGQGLRLIYYSQIVNDFQKGDIAEGYSVSREKKESFPLTVTSAQKNPTAFYLCASSQLGGLDNEQFFGPGTRLTVL.